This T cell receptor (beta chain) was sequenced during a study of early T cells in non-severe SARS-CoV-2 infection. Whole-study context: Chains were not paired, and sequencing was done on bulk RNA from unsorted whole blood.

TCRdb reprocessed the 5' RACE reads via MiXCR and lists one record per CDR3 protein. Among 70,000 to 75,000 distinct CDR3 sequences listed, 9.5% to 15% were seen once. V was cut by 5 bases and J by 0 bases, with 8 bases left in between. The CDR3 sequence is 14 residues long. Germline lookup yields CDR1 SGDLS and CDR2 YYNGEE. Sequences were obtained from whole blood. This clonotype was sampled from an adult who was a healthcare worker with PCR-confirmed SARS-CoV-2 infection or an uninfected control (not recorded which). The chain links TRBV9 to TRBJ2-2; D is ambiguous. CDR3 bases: TGTGCCAGCAGAGAAGGCCCGAACACCGGGGAGCTGTTTTTT. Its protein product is CASREGPNTGELFF.